A single sample gave rise to the 20 T cell receptor beta chains below, sequenced in a study of T cells after somatic rescue of genetic block. Sequenced by immunoSEQ multiplex PCR; TCRdb stores in-frame clones only, minus some. The repertoire holds around 67,000 clones, with 90% to 95% as singletons. The sample comprised peripheral blood mononuclear cells (PBMCs). These receptors came from a man in his forties.

This chain links TRBV5-1 with TRBJ2-3; D not resolved. Per germline, CDR1 SGHRS and CDR2 YFSETQ. V lost 4 bases and J lost 0, with 12 bases in between. The CDR3 totals 15 residues. The CDR3 sequence is CASSPVPVSTDTQYF. CDR3 nucleotides: TGCGCCAGCAGCCCGGTACCGGTTAGCACAGATACGCAGTATTTT.

This sequence joins TRBV18 and TRBJ2-6; unclear D gene. Germline lookup yields CDR1 KGHSH and CDR2 LQKENI. Trimming removed 3 bases from V and 0 bases from J, with 9 bases in between. This CDR3 comprises 16 residues. CDR3 sequence (DNA): TGTGCCAGCTCACCTCGAACCCACTCTGGGGCCAACGTCCTGACTTTC. The encoded protein is CASSPRTHSGANVLTF.

The CDR3 sequence is CASSGARLFYEQYF. The CDR3 DNA reads as TGTGCCAGTAGTGGGGCTAGATTGTTCTACGAGCAGTACTTC. The V gene is TRBV19, the J gene TRBJ2-7, with D perhaps TRBD1 (5 bases). Germline lookup yields CDR1 LNHDA and CDR2 SQIVND (reference sequence). The CDR3 length is 14 residues. Trimming removed 5 bases from V and 3 bases from J, with 14 bases in between.

V is TRBV4-1 and J is TRBJ1-1, with 10 bases aligning to TRBD1. V was clipped by 2 bases and J by 5 bases; unmatched bases: 17. From germline, CDR1 is MGHRA and CDR2 YSYEKL. The CDR3 loop spans 19 amino acids. Here the CDR3 DNA reads TGCGCCAGCAGCCAACGAACGCTGCGGGGACAGGGGTTAGAGACTGAAGCTTTCTTT. It is translated as CASSQRTLRGQGLETEAFF.

V usage is TRBV5-4 and J usage is TRBJ2-1; 7 nucleotides line up with TRBD1. Germline V gene sequence: CDR1 SGHNT, CDR2 YYREEE (reference sequence). CDR3 length equals 14 residues. With 4 bases clipped from V and 7 bases from J, the junction kept 8 bases outside the gene matches. In DNA, the CDR3 is TGTGCCAGCAGCCTACAGGGGAACAGGAATGAGCAGTTCTTC. Residues: CASSLQGNRNEQFF.

The V call is TRBV5-6, the J call TRBJ2-7; 12 bases line up with TRBD1. Germline V lookup: CDR1 SGHDT, CDR2 YYEEEE. CDR3 length equals 16 residues. Trimming at V came to 7 bases and at J to 7 bases, leaving 15 bases not matched to a gene. The CDR3 DNA follows: TGTGCCAGCGTCGTCCGAGGGGGACAGGGGGCGGGAGAGCAGTACTTC. It encodes CASVVRGGQGAGEQYF. Full variable domain (rest looked up from reference TRBV5-6 and TRBJ2-7): DAGVTQSPTHLIKTRGQQVTLRCSPKSGHDTVSWYQQALGQGPQFIFQYYEEEERQRGNFPDRFSGHQFPNYSSELNVNALLLGDSALYLCASVVRGGQGAGEQYFGPGTRLTVT.

The rearrangement uses TRBV7-9 and TRBJ1-1, with 9 bases fitting TRBD1. Germline CDR1 is SEHNR and CDR2 is FQNEAQ (reference sequence). The junction had 10 bases not matched to a gene; V was cut back by 5 bases and J by 6 bases. The CDR3 has 15 amino acids. CDR3 sequence reads: CASSLSGQGFAEAFF. DNA of the CDR3: TGTGCCAGCAGCCTCTCGGGACAGGGATTTGCTGAAGCTTTCTTT.

V usage is TRBV19 and J usage is TRBJ1-6; D is possibly TRBD1 (5 bases). Trimming removed 1 base at V and 8 bases at J, with 12 bases between. CDR3 length: 15 residues. The germline CDR1 and CDR2 sequences are LNHDA and SQIVND (reference sequence). For the CDR3, the DNA is TGTGCCAGTAGTATAGTCCGGAGGGGACATTCACCCCTCCACTTT. Protein: CASSIVRRGHSPLHF.

This chain connects TRBV5-1 to TRBJ2-7, with TRBD1 as a possible D gene (6 bases). This CDR3 region has 13 residues. Germline values: CDR1 SGHRS, CDR2 YFSETQ. V was shortened by 4 bases and J by 4 bases, with 12 bases between the two germline ends. The CDR3 loop reads CASSPGTKYEQYF. The CDR3, as DNA: TGCGCCAGCAGCCCCGGGACAAAGTACGAGCAGTACTTC.

The V and J genes are TRBV6-8 and TRBJ2-1, with D perhaps matching TRBD2 (5 bases). This CDR3 spans 13 amino acids. Germline CDR1 reads MNHGY; CDR2 reads SAAAGT. Deletions cut 7 bases from V and 1 base from J, with 8 bases between. The CDR3 here is CASILASYNEQFF. CDR3 nucleotide sequence: TGTGCCAGCATCTTAGCGTCCTACAATGAGCAGTTCTTC.

The chain is built from TRBV6-5 and TRBJ2-7; the match to TRBD1 covers 9 bases. This CDR3 has 14 amino acids. V lost 4 bases to trimming and J lost 3 bases; unmatched junction nucleotides: 4. In germline, CDR1 is MNHEY, CDR2 SVGAGI. The CDR3 spells CASSFGTGNYEQYF. In nucleotides, the CDR3 is TGTGCCAGCAGTTTCGGGACAGGGAACTACGAGCAGTACTTC.

The J gene is TRBJ2-3, the V gene TRBV18, with 9 bases matching TRBD2. Looked up from germline, CDR1 is KGHSH and CDR2 is LQKENI. The CDR3 loop spans 16 amino acids. Losses at the gene ends were 6 bases for V and 6 bases for J; bases not matched to a gene: 13. CDR3 DNA: TGTGCCAGCTCGGCGACTAGCGGAGGCCGCGGGGATACGCAGTATTTT. Its protein is CASSATSGGRGDTQYF.

V gene TRBV6-1 combines with J gene TRBJ1-4, with D uncertain. Germline V gene sequence: CDR1 MNHNS, CDR2 SASEGT. CDR3 length equals 16 residues. Trimming shortened V by 0 bases and J by 5 bases, and 13 bases separated the two germline ends. The DNA for the CDR3 is TGTGCCAGCAGTGAAGCGTTCGGCGGGGAAAATGAAAAACTGTTTTTT. It translates to CASSEAFGGENEKLFF.

V gene TRBV7-9 combines with J gene TRBJ2-2; TRBD1 matches at 12 bases. This CDR3 contains 17 residues. The germline gives CDR1 SEHNR, CDR2 FQNEAQ (reference sequence). V was clipped by 3 bases and J by 4 bases; unmatched bases: 6. As DNA, the CDR3 is TGTGCCAGCAGCTTCCGGGACAGGGGGCTTGGCACCGGGGAGCTGTTTTTT. This gives the protein CASSFRDRGLGTGELFF.

The genes are TRBV7-9 and TRBJ1-1, with D unresolved. Between the trimmed V and J ends, which lost 5 bases and 6 bases, there was a span of 16 bases. CDR3 length equals 14 residues. CDR1 and CDR2 from the germline V gene are SEHNR and FQNEAQ (reference sequence). CDR3 sequence reads: CASSLPRAGPEAFF. DNA for the CDR3: TGTGCCAGCAGCCTACCCCGAGCAGGTCCTGAAGCTTTCTTT.

Note on this clone: This sample also contains other DNA sequences that code for the same CDR3. This sequence joins TRBV7-9 and TRBJ2-7, with 7 bases lining up with TRBD1. Losses at the gene ends were 1 base for V and 3 bases for J; bases not matched to a gene: 3. CDR1 and CDR2 (germline): SEHNR, FQNEAQ (reference sequence). CDR3 length: 14 amino acids. This chain's CDR3 is CASSLGRDSYEQYF. CDR3 sequence (DNA): TGTGCCAGCAGCTTAGGCCGGGACAGCTACGAGCAGTACTTC.

The rearrangement joins TRBV5-1 to TRBJ2-3; D is unresolved. Germline loops: CDR1 SGHRS, CDR2 YFSETQ. The V end lost 0 bases, the J end lost 3 bases, and 8 bases lay between the germline ends. The CDR3 has 14 amino acids. DNA for the CDR3: TGCGCCAGCAGCTTGGGACAACGGACAGATACGCAGTATTTT. Encoded protein: CASSLGQRTDTQYF. Filled out from reference TRBV5-1 and TRBJ2-3, the complete variable domain reads KAGVTQTPRYLIKTRGQQVTLSCSPISGHRSVSWYQQTPGQGLQFLFEYFSETQRNKGNFPGRFSGRQFSNSRSEMNVSTLELGDSALYLCASSLGQRTDTQYFGPGTRLTVL.

For the CDR3, the DNA is TGTGCCAGCAGCTCGGGACTAGATTGGGCCTCCTACGAGCAGTACTTC. Protein product: CASSSGLDWASYEQYF. The chain links TRBV7-8 to TRBJ2-5; TRBD2 matches 8 bases. Gene TRBJ2-7 matches the end of the DNA better, so the J call may be wrong. CDR1 is SGHVS, CDR2 FQNEAQ, per germline. The CDR3 is 16 residues long.

V usage is TRBV9 and J usage is TRBJ2-2; possible D gene TRBD1, 8 bases. Germline V CDR1 and CDR2: SGDLS, YYNGEE. The CDR3 is 18 residues long. V gave up 4 bases and J gave up 8 bases, with 27 bases separating them. CDR3 amino acids: CASSLGEGPGTGSGELFF. Written as DNA, the CDR3 is TGTGCCAGCAGCTTAGGGGAGGGTCCCGGGACAGGTTCTGGGGAGCTGTTTTTT.

This rearrangement joins TRBV4-3 to TRBJ2-7; the match to TRBD2 covers 11 bases. The junction had 3 bases not matched to a gene; V was cut back by 1 base and J by 7 bases. Germline CDR1 LGHNA, CDR2 YSLEER. This CDR3 contains 14 residues. The CDR3 protein is CASSQVAGGEEQYF. CDR3 nucleotides: TGCGCCAGCAGCCAAGTAGCGGGAGGGGAAGAGCAGTACTTC.